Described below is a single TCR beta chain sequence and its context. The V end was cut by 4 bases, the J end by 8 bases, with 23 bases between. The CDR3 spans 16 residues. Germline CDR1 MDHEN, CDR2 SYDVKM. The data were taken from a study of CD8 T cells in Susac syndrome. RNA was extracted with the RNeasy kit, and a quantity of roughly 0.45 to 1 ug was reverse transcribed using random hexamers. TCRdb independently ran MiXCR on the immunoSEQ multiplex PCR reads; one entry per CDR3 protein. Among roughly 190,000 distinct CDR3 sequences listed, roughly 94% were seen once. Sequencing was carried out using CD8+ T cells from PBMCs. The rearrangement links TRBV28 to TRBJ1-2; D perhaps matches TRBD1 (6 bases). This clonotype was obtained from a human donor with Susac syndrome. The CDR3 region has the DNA TGTGCCAGCAGTTCCGCCTACAGGGTTAAAACGAACGGCTACACCTTC. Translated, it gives CASSSAYRVKTNGYTF.